The TCR beta chain under discussion was sequenced for a study of blood T cell repertoires in COVID-19. Study overall: Both acute and convalescent COVID-19 samples were obtained from the United States, Italy and Spain. T cells, B-cell-depleted T cells, or PBMCs supplied cDNA or gDNA.

In the authors' workflow: Estimates of nucleated cell counts were drawn from the amplification of reference gene primers. The protocol was immunoSEQ multiplex PCR, while the TCRdb copy is restricted to in-frame clones and leaves out a portion. V and J calls and clone size are copied from that table; D and trimming were computed from the DNA. Here the sample spans 30,000 to 35,000 clones, about 93% being singletons. V was pared by 4 bases and J by 0 bases, with 11 bases of the junction left unmatched. The germline V gene has CDR1 SGHRS and CDR2 YFSETQ. The CDR3 runs to 18 residues. The TCR originated in a human donor in a cohort sampled during active COVID-19. What was sequenced was peripheral blood. The chain carries TRBV5-1 and TRBJ1-1, with 11 bases identical to TRBD1. The CDR3 DNA reads TGCGCCAGCAGCCCGTACGGAGGGACAGGGGGGATGAACACTGAAGCTTTCTTT. Amino acids: CASSPYGGTGGMNTEAFF.